This is a list of T cell receptor beta chains from one sample in a study of T cells after yellow fever vaccination. One entry per CDR3 protein, called by TCRdb with MiXCR from the 5' RACE reads. The sample consists of around 310,000 distinct CDR3 sequences, 8.7% of them appearing once. Sequencing was performed on PBMCs, taken on the day of the first yellow fever vaccination. These receptors all come from a man younger than 35 who received the YFV17D yellow fever vaccine. Both conserved end residues are part of each CDR3. A D gene is named only where the DNA matches it firmly. Clone size is shown for a subset of rows, as once, few, many or a class of expanded clone.

CDR3nt: TGCGCCAGCAGCCCAGACGGACAGGGGGCCGGGTCCTATAATTCACCCCTCCACTTT
CDR3aa: CASSPDGQGAGSYNSPLHF
j_gene: TRBJ1-6
abundance: once
d_gene: TRBD1
v_gene: TRBV4-3

CDR3nt: TGTGCCAGCAGCTTAGCCGGGGGAATCACAGATACGCAGTATTTT
CDR3aa: CASSLAGGITDTQYF
j_gene: TRBJ2-3
abundance: -
d_gene: -
v_gene: TRBV13

CDR3nt: TGTGCCAGCAGAACTAGCGGGGGGCGGGAGGATACGCAGTATTTT
CDR3aa: CASRTSGGREDTQYF
j_gene: TRBJ2-3
abundance: many
d_gene: TRBD2
v_gene: TRBV6-1

CDR3nt: TGTGCCAGCTCACCCCTAGGGACATCGAACACTGAAGCTTTCTTT
CDR3aa: CASSPLGTSNTEAFF
j_gene: TRBJ1-1
abundance: -
d_gene: -
v_gene: TRBV18

CDR3nt: TGTGCTAGTGGTTTCCCGACAGGGGCCTACGAGCAGTACTTC
CDR3aa: CASGFPTGAYEQYF
j_gene: TRBJ2-7
abundance: -
d_gene: TRBD1
v_gene: TRBV12-5

CDR3nt: TGTGCCAGCAGGATGTGGGGTGACGTTCAGTACTTC
CDR3aa: CASRMWGDVQYF
j_gene: TRBJ2-4
abundance: -
d_gene: -
v_gene: TRBV12-3/TRBV12-4

CDR3nt: TGTGCCAGCAGCAGAATTTCGGGGTGGGAGAGCTCCTACAATGAGCAGTTCTTC
CDR3aa: CASSRISGWESSYNEQFF
j_gene: TRBJ2-1
abundance: few
d_gene: -
v_gene: TRBV11-2

CDR3nt: TGTGCCAGCAGTTACTCGACTGGGCGAGAGACCCAGTACTTC
CDR3aa: CASSYSTGRETQYF
j_gene: TRBJ2-5
abundance: -
d_gene: -
v_gene: TRBV6-5

CDR3nt: TGTGCCATCAGGAACGGACGGGACTTGACTAGCACAGATACGCAGTATTTT
CDR3aa: CAIRNGRDLTSTDTQYF
j_gene: TRBJ2-3
abundance: few
d_gene: -
v_gene: TRBV10-3

CDR3nt: TGTGCCTTCAAGGTCGGGGACCTCTACGAGCAGTACTTC
CDR3aa: CAFKVGDLYEQYF
j_gene: TRBJ2-7
abundance: -
d_gene: -
v_gene: TRBV6-4

CDR3nt: TGTGCCAGCCGAAAGGCGGAACTGCTCACCGGGGAGCTGTTTTTT
CDR3aa: CASRKAELLTGELFF
j_gene: TRBJ2-2
abundance: -
d_gene: -
v_gene: TRBV28

CDR3nt: TGTGCCAGCAGCTGGGGCGGGAAATCAAATTCACCCCTCCACTTT
CDR3aa: CASSWGGKSNSPLHF
j_gene: TRBJ1-6
abundance: -
d_gene: -
v_gene: TRBV9

CDR3nt: TGTGCCAGCAGCCAAGTATCAGCTAACTATGGCTACACCTTC
CDR3aa: CASSQVSANYGYTF
j_gene: TRBJ1-2
abundance: few
d_gene: -
v_gene: TRBV4-2

CDR3nt: TGTGCCAGCAGTTTTAGCAATCAGCCCCAGCATTTT
CDR3aa: CASSFSNQPQHF
j_gene: TRBJ1-5
abundance: many
d_gene: -
v_gene: TRBV12-3/TRBV12-4

CDR3nt: TGTGCCAGCTCAGTCCGGGACGCATATGGCTACACCTTC
CDR3aa: CASSVRDAYGYTF
j_gene: TRBJ1-2
abundance: many
d_gene: -
v_gene: TRBV18

CDR3nt: TGCGCCAGCCATCCCGGGGGGCGTTTGAACACTGAAGCTTTCTTT
CDR3aa: CASHPGGRLNTEAFF
j_gene: TRBJ1-1
abundance: few
d_gene: -
v_gene: TRBV5-1

CDR3nt: TGCGCCAGCAGCTGGGCAGGGGGGGAGACCCAGTACTTC
CDR3aa: CASSWAGGETQYF
j_gene: TRBJ2-5
abundance: -
d_gene: -
v_gene: TRBV5-1

CDR3nt: TGTGCCAGCTCAACCGGTTCCATTCAGTACTTC
CDR3aa: CASSTGSIQYF
j_gene: TRBJ2-4
abundance: -
d_gene: -
v_gene: TRBV6-5

CDR3nt: TGCATTCCAGGACAGGCGAACACTGAAGCTTTCTTT
CDR3aa: CIPGQANTEAFF
j_gene: TRBJ1-1
abundance: -
d_gene: TRBD1
v_gene: TRBV20-1

CDR3nt: TGTGCCAGCAGTTTCCAACAGCGAGCAAACATTCAGTACTTC
CDR3aa: CASSFQQRANIQYF
j_gene: TRBJ2-4
abundance: -
d_gene: -
v_gene: TRBV12-3/TRBV12-4

CDR3nt: TGTGCCAGCAGTTTAGAGCTTGGACGGGGGAACACTGAAGCTTTCTTT
CDR3aa: CASSLELGRGNTEAFF
j_gene: TRBJ1-1
abundance: -
d_gene: -
v_gene: TRBV12-3/TRBV12-4

CDR3nt: TGTGCCAGCAGCCAAGATCTATTAGGGCCCACCCCAGGAGAGACCCAGTACTTC
CDR3aa: CASSQDLLGPTPGETQYF
j_gene: TRBJ2-5
abundance: many
d_gene: -
v_gene: TRBV3-1

CDR3nt: TGTGCCAGCAGCCCGGGACCGCCATCCTACGAGCAGTACTTC
CDR3aa: CASSPGPPSYEQYF
j_gene: TRBJ2-7
abundance: -
d_gene: -
v_gene: TRBV5-6

CDR3nt: TGTGCCAGCTGTCTTCGGGGGCAAGAGACCCAGTACTTC
CDR3aa: CASCLRGQETQYF
j_gene: TRBJ2-5
abundance: few
d_gene: -
v_gene: TRBV18

CDR3nt: TGTGCCAGCAGTGAGGTAACAGTCGCCGGGGAGCTGTTTTTT
CDR3aa: CASSEVTVAGELFF
j_gene: TRBJ2-2
abundance: -
d_gene: -
v_gene: TRBV2

CDR3nt: TGTGCCAGCAGCCAACCCGGACTGCTAAGCACAGATACGCAGTATTTT
CDR3aa: CASSQPGLLSTDTQYF
j_gene: TRBJ2-3
abundance: few
d_gene: -
v_gene: TRBV12-3/TRBV12-4

CDR3nt: TGCGCCAGCAGCTTGGGGGTACTAGTCAGGCGGAATGAGCAGTTCTTC
CDR3aa: CASSLGVLVRRNEQFF
j_gene: TRBJ2-1
abundance: few
d_gene: -
v_gene: TRBV5-1

CDR3nt: TGCGCCAGCAGCTTGGCCCGGGGGCTTTTCGACGAGCAGTACTTC
CDR3aa: CASSLARGLFDEQYF
j_gene: TRBJ2-7
abundance: -
d_gene: -
v_gene: TRBV5-1

CDR3nt: TGTGCCAGCAGCTCATCTTATGGGGCAGACACATACTACGAGCAGTACTTC
CDR3aa: CASSSSYGADTYYEQYF
j_gene: TRBJ2-7
abundance: few
d_gene: -
v_gene: TRBV7-9

CDR3nt: TGTGCCAGCAGGTCCACTAGGGGTACGCAGTATTTT
CDR3aa: CASRSTRGTQYF
j_gene: TRBJ2-3
abundance: many
d_gene: -
v_gene: TRBV12-3/TRBV12-4

CDR3nt: TGTGCCAGCAGTTACTCCGGCAGGGAGAAACTGTTTTTT
CDR3aa: CASSYSGREKLFF
j_gene: TRBJ1-4
abundance: -
d_gene: -
v_gene: TRBV6-5

CDR3nt: TGTGCCAGCAGTTCCATCCCCTTGAGTGGCGACAGCTACTTC
CDR3aa: CASSSIPLSGDSYF
j_gene: TRBJ2-1
abundance: few
d_gene: -
v_gene: TRBV6-5

CDR3nt: TGTGCCAGCACCCTAAGGACTAGTGAGCAGTTCTTC
CDR3aa: CASTLRTSEQFF
j_gene: TRBJ2-1
abundance: -
d_gene: TRBD2
v_gene: TRBV12-3/TRBV12-4

CDR3nt: TGTGCCAGCAGCTTAGAAGGAGGGGAGCTGTTTTTT
CDR3aa: CASSLEGGELFF
j_gene: TRBJ2-2
abundance: many
d_gene: -
v_gene: TRBV7-9

CDR3nt: TGTGCCAGCAGCTTGCCGACAACTAACTATGGCTACACCTTC
CDR3aa: CASSLPTTNYGYTF
j_gene: TRBJ1-2
abundance: few
d_gene: -
v_gene: TRBV5-5

CDR3nt: TGCGCCAGCACCCGGGACAGCCAATCCGAGACCCAGTACTTC
CDR3aa: CASTRDSQSETQYF
j_gene: TRBJ2-5
abundance: many
d_gene: TRBD1
v_gene: TRBV5-1

CDR3nt: TGTGCCAGCAGTCCGGGACCTAACTACGCTGGAAACACCATATATTTT
CDR3aa: CASSPGPNYAGNTIYF
j_gene: TRBJ1-3
abundance: -
d_gene: -
v_gene: TRBV7-6

CDR3nt: TGTGCCAGCAGGGGGGGTTCCTACAATGAGCAGTTCTTC
CDR3aa: CASRGGSYNEQFF
j_gene: TRBJ2-1
abundance: -
d_gene: -
v_gene: TRBV6-6

CDR3nt: TGCGCCAGCAGCAACGGACAGGGCAATTCACCCCTCCACTTT
CDR3aa: CASSNGQGNSPLHF
j_gene: TRBJ1-6
abundance: few
d_gene: TRBD1
v_gene: TRBV4-3

CDR3nt: TGCGCCAGCAGCCAGGATTGGGCGATCGACCGAACAGGGAGCTACACCTTC
CDR3aa: CASSQDWAIDRTGSYTF
j_gene: TRBJ1-2
abundance: few
d_gene: -
v_gene: TRBV4-1

CDR3nt: TGCGCCAGCAGCCAAGGTCTAAGGACAGATACGCAGTATTTT
CDR3aa: CASSQGLRTDTQYF
j_gene: TRBJ2-3
abundance: few
d_gene: -
v_gene: TRBV4-3

CDR3nt: TGTGCCAGCAGCACAATGGGGGCGAGAGATACGCAGTATTTT
CDR3aa: CASSTMGARDTQYF
j_gene: TRBJ2-3
abundance: -
d_gene: -
v_gene: TRBV9

CDR3nt: TGTGCCAGCGGGACTAGCGGGGGCCGTAACACAGATACGCAGTATTTT
CDR3aa: CASGTSGGRNTDTQYF
j_gene: TRBJ2-3
abundance: many
d_gene: TRBD2
v_gene: TRBV12-3/TRBV12-4

CDR3nt: TGTGCCAGTAGTATATCGGGCACCGGGGAGCTGTTTTTT
CDR3aa: CASSISGTGELFF
j_gene: TRBJ2-2
abundance: -
d_gene: -
v_gene: TRBV19

CDR3nt: TGCGCCAGCAGCCCGGGTAGGGGGCGACCCAAAAACATTCAGTACTTC
CDR3aa: CASSPGRGRPKNIQYF
j_gene: TRBJ2-4
abundance: few
d_gene: TRBD1
v_gene: TRBV4-3

CDR3nt: TGCGCCAGCGGCCGGGACACAGCGTATGGCTACACCTTC
CDR3aa: CASGRDTAYGYTF
j_gene: TRBJ1-2
abundance: many
d_gene: -
v_gene: TRBV5-1

CDR3nt: TGCAGTGCGGAACAGGGGGCGGGAGATACGCAGTATTTT
CDR3aa: CSAEQGAGDTQYF
j_gene: TRBJ2-3
abundance: -
d_gene: TRBD1
v_gene: TRBV20-1

CDR3nt: TGTGCCAGCTCCTCCGGGACAGGGGGTAATCCCCAGCATTTT
CDR3aa: CASSSGTGGNPQHF
j_gene: TRBJ1-5
abundance: few
d_gene: TRBD1
v_gene: TRBV18

CDR3nt: TGTGCCAGCAGCTTGGCCCGTAATGGACGGTACAATGAGCAGTTCTTC
CDR3aa: CASSLARNGRYNEQFF
j_gene: TRBJ2-1
abundance: few
d_gene: -
v_gene: TRBV5-5